One sample yielded the 25 T cell receptor beta chains listed below, sequenced in a study of cytomegalovirus exposure and HLA in healthy donors. Primers included in the PCR were 60 Vbeta and 13 Jbeta primers. Data came from immunoSEQ multiplex PCR; TCRdb stores just in-frame clones and leaves some out. The table records some 270,000 clones, about four fifths of them present only once. Sequences were obtained from PBMCs. These receptors came from a girl between 2 and 10 years old in good health and CMV-seronegative.

The chain employs TRBV2 and TRBJ2-7; D is perhaps TRBD1 (6 bases). Germline CDR1 and CDR2: SNHLY and FYNNEI. Trimming took off 5 bases at V and 5 bases at J, with 13 bases between the two ends. The CDR3 has 13 amino acids. CDR3 bases: TGTGCCAGCAGTATACAGGGCCTCAACGAGCAGTACTTC. This gives the protein CASSIQGLNEQYF.

The rearrangement joins TRBV28 to TRBJ1-5; tentatively, D is TRBD1 (6 bases). Between the trimmed V and J ends, which lost 8 bases and 2 bases, there was a span of 16 bases. The germline CDR1 and CDR2 sequences are MDHEN and SYDVKM. The CDR3 covers 15 residues. CDR3 amino acids: CASRPLPGGNQPQHF. The CDR3 region has the DNA TGTGCCAGCCGCCCCCTTCCAGGGGGCAATCAGCCCCAGCATTTT.

The J gene is TRBJ2-4, the V gene TRBV5-1; 8 nucleotides agree with TRBD1. The CDR3 spans 15 residues. Germline V gene lookup returns CDR1 SGHRS and CDR2 YFSETQ. Trimming cost V 4 bases and J 0 bases; bases outside gene matches: 3. CDR3 region: CASSVTGEAKNIQYF. The CDR3 region has the DNA TGCGCCAGCAGCGTGACAGGGGAAGCCAAAAACATTCAGTACTTC. Using reference TRBV5-1 and TRBJ2-4 for the parts outside the CDR3, the full variable domain is KAGVTQTPRYLIKTRGQQVTLSCSPISGHRSVSWYQQTPGQGLQFLFEYFSETQRNKGNFPGRFSGRQFSNSRSEMNVSTLELGDSALYLCASSVTGEAKNIQYFGAGTRLSVL.

The chain uses TRBV19 and TRBJ2-6; no clear D gene. The germline V and J ends were trimmed by 0 bases and 1 base, with 7 bases remaining between them. Looked up from germline, CDR1 is LNHDA and CDR2 is SQIVND (reference sequence). The CDR3 covers 16 residues. In nucleotides, the CDR3 is TGTGCCAGTAGTATAGATCGAGTGTCTGGGGCCAACGTCCTGACTTTC. Its translation: CASSIDRVSGANVLTF.

This clone is a singleton in its sample. Sequence at one end of the junction differs from germline and may be a read error. The chain carries TRBV7-9 and TRBJ2-1; possibly TRBD1 for D (6 bases). There are 13 residues in the CDR3. Germline lookup yields CDR1 SEHNR and CDR2 FQNEAQ (reference sequence). CDR3 sequence: CSSSQGSYNEQFF. CDR3 nucleotide sequence: TGTTCCAGCAGCCAGGGGTCCTACAATGAGCAGTTCTTC.

The chain carries TRBV7-7 and TRBJ2-2, with D tentatively TRBD2 (7 bases). The CDR3 is made up of 16 amino acids. Deletions cut 5 bases from V and 3 bases from J, with 16 bases between. CDR1 SSHAT and CDR2 FNYEAQ come from the germline V gene (reference sequence). The CDR3 here is CASSSPGGQHTGELFF. The CDR3 nucleotides read TGTGCCAGCAGCAGTCCGGGGGGCCAGCACACCGGGGAGCTGTTTTTT.

J is TRBJ2-3 and V is TRBV5-8; D gene ambiguous. Between the trimmed V and J ends, which lost 4 bases and 5 bases, there was a span of 11 bases. The germline V gene has CDR1 SGHTS and CDR2 YDEGEE. The CDR3 is 13 amino acids. CDR3 coding DNA: TGTGCCAGCAGCCCAACAACAAGAGATACGCAGTATTTT. It specifies CASSPTTRDTQYF.

The genes are TRBV7-8 and TRBJ2-5; perhaps TRBD1 as D (5 bases). V shed 5 bases and J shed 5 bases, with 21 bases lying between them. The CDR3 is 16 amino acids. CDR1 and CDR2 from the germline V gene are SGHVS and FQNEAQ. The CDR3: CASSPLNRPATETQYF. The CDR3 DNA reads TGTGCCAGCAGCCCCCTCAACAGGCCTGCGACGGAGACCCAGTACTTC.

This chain links TRBV4-1 with TRBJ1-1; D uncertain. This CDR3 region has 15 residues. The ends were cut back, 2 bases at V and 1 base at J, with 11 bases in the middle. In germline, CDR1 is MGHRA, CDR2 YSYEKL. The CDR3 here is CASSQPTPGNTEAFF. CDR3 in DNA: TGCGCCAGCAGCCAACCCACGCCGGGGAACACTGAAGCTTTCTTT.

The V and J genes are TRBV28 and TRBJ2-2; a possible D gene is TRBD1 (6 bases). V was cut by 6 bases and J by 2 bases, with 13 bases left in between. Germline V CDR1 and CDR2: MDHEN, SYDVKM. The CDR3 covers 15 residues. CDR3 amino acids: CASRRNRVNTGELFF. DNA of the CDR3: TGTGCCAGCAGACGAAACAGGGTCAACACCGGGGAGCTGTTTTTT.

This clone was detected once. Other DNA variants within this sample encode the same CDR3. V is TRBV19 and J is TRBJ1-1, with D uncertain. Germline-derived CDR1 and CDR2 are LNHDA and SQIVND (reference sequence). CDR3 length equals 15 residues. Trimming left V 5 bases short and J 1 base short, with 14 bases between. CDR3 nucleotides: TGTGCCAGTAGTTTCCGCCCCGGAGGGAACACTGAAGCTTTCTTT. Translated: CASSFRPGGNTEAFF.

The chain uses TRBV27 and TRBJ1-4, with D maybe TRBD1 (5 bases). Germline loops: CDR1 MNHEY, CDR2 SMNVEV (reference sequence). V was shortened by 6 bases and J by 8 bases, with 13 bases between the two germline ends. This CDR3 contains 13 residues. CDR3 DNA sequence: TGTGCCAGCAGCGGGGCTGGGGGGGAAAAACTGTTTTTT. Protein product: CASSGAGGEKLFF.

This sequence joins TRBV5-1 and TRBJ2-5; 7 bases agree with TRBD1. This CDR3 is built from 20 residues. The trim removed 0 bases at V and 1 base at J, leaving 18 bases unmatched. From germline, CDR1 is SGHRS and CDR2 YFSETQ. CDR3 protein: CASSLEPIQWTGYPQETQYF. For the CDR3, the DNA is TGCGCCAGCAGCTTGGAACCCATACAGTGGACAGGTTACCCCCAAGAGACCCAGTACTTC.

This clone was recorded only once. The same CDR3 is also encoded by other DNA sequences in this sample. V and J are TRBV7-9 and TRBJ1-2; a possible D gene is TRBD1 (5 bases). The germline V and J ends were trimmed by 4 bases and 0 bases, with 15 bases remaining between them. Germline values: CDR1 SEHNR, CDR2 FQNEAQ (reference sequence). CDR3 length equals 16 residues. CDR3 residues: CASSSLRTLSNYGYTF. The CDR3 bases are TGTGCCAGCAGCTCCCTGAGGACACTCTCTAACTATGGCTACACCTTC.

The genes are TRBV5-1 and TRBJ2-3, with 7 bases that match TRBD2. Per germline, CDR1 SGHRS and CDR2 YFSETQ. The CDR3 consists of 17 residues. Trimming removed 0 bases from V and 0 bases from J; junction bases left unmatched: 7. The CDR3 sequence: CASSLGLLGGSTDTQYF. DNA of the CDR3: TGCGCCAGCAGCTTGGGGTTACTCGGGGGGAGCACAGATACGCAGTATTTT.

The chain is built from TRBV6-5 and TRBJ2-7, with TRBD2 identical over 8 bases. With V trimmed by 0 bases and J by 4 bases, 2 bases remained unmatched. Germline assignment: CDR1 MNHEY and CDR2 SVGAGI. The CDR3 is 14 amino acids. The DNA for the CDR3 is TGTGCCAGCAGTTACTCTTCTAGCGGGTACGAGCAGTACTTC. Translating it yields CASSYSSSGYEQYF.

This clone has more than one count but fewer than ten. V usage is TRBV4-2 and J usage is TRBJ1-2; 8 bases line up with TRBD1. CDR3 length equals 14 residues. V was pared by 1 base and J by 7 bases, with 5 bases of the junction left unmatched. Germline loops: CDR1 LGHNA, CDR2 YNFKEQ. The CDR3 spells CASSQGRGPGGYTF. CDR3 DNA sequence: TGTGCCAGCAGCCAAGGCAGGGGGCCCGGTGGCTACACCTTC.

V and J are TRBV5-6 and TRBJ2-2, with 13 bases that match TRBD2. CDR1 is SGHDT and CDR2 is YYEEEE in the germline V gene. CDR3 length: 17 amino acids. V was clipped by 1 base and J by 6 bases; unmatched bases: 6. CDR3 sequence reads: CASSLYGLAGAAGELFF. The CDR3 DNA is TGTGCCAGCAGCTTGTACGGACTAGCGGGAGCTGCCGGGGAGCTGTTTTTT.

The J gene is TRBJ1-5, the V gene TRBV28; D remains ambiguous. Germline V lookup: CDR1 MDHEN, CDR2 SYDVKM. There are 16 residues in the CDR3. Trimming took 7 bases from V and 3 from J, leaving 19 bases between them. Here the CDR3 reads CASTPFLGGNNQPQHF. The CDR3 bases are TGTGCCAGCACCCCCTTTTTGGGCGGGAACAATCAGCCCCAGCATTTT. Looking up the rest from reference TRBV28 and TRBJ1-5 gives the full variable domain: DVKVTQSSRYLVKRTGEKVFLECVQDMDHENMFWYRQDPGLGLRLIYFSYDVKMKEKGDIPEGYSVSREKKERFSLILESASTNQTSMYLCASTPFLGGNNQPQHFGDGTRLSIL.

This clone was recorded a few times. The chain has TRBV6-1 and TRBJ2-7; TRBD2 matches 7 bases. The CDR3 runs to 14 residues. Germline V gene lookup returns CDR1 MNHNS and CDR2 SASEGT. Trimming took 6 bases from V and 2 from J; bases not matched to a gene: 7. As DNA, the CDR3 is TGTGCCAGCAGCCCGGGGGAGGGACCCTACGAGCAGTACTTC. It yields the protein CASSPGEGPYEQYF.

The chain carries TRBV5-1 and TRBJ2-1, with TRBD2 as a possible D gene (6 bases). Trimming removed 0 bases from V and 0 bases from J, with 16 bases in between. The CDR3 sequence is 18 residues long. CDR1 SGHRS and CDR2 YFSETQ come from the germline V gene. The CDR3 sequence is CASSLEGSGWISYNEQFF. CDR3 in DNA: TGCGCCAGCAGCTTGGAAGGTAGCGGCTGGATCTCCTACAATGAGCAGTTCTTC.

V usage is TRBV5-5 and J usage is TRBJ2-5; TRBD2 is a possible D gene (6 bases). Germline V gene sequence: CDR1 SGHKS, CDR2 YYEKEE (reference sequence). The V end lost 0 bases, the J end lost 4 bases, and 13 bases lay between the germline ends. The CDR3 spans 15 residues. The CDR3 region is CASSLVGGIGETQYF. The CDR3 region has the DNA TGTGCCAGCAGCTTGGTGGGGGGAATCGGAGAGACCCAGTACTTC. The entire variable domain, with the rest obtained from reference TRBV5-5 and TRBJ2-5, is as follows: DAGVTQSPTHLIKTRGQQVTLRCSPISGHKSVSWYQQVLGQGPQFIFQYYEKEERGRGNFPDRFSARQFPNYSSELNVNALLLGDSALYLCASSLVGGIGETQYFGPGTRLLVL.

The chain links TRBV5-5 to TRBJ2-3; D remains ambiguous. CDR3 length: 17 amino acids. Germline-derived CDR1 and CDR2 are SGHKS and YYEKEE (reference sequence). Trimming removed 0 bases from V and 8 bases from J, with 22 bases in between. The CDR3: CASSLAWSNGVEGTQYF. For the CDR3, the DNA is TGTGCCAGCAGCTTGGCCTGGAGCAACGGTGTAGAAGGTACGCAGTATTTT.

This sequence joins TRBV5-1 and TRBJ2-5; 8 bases match TRBD2. Trimming cost V 4 bases and J 4 bases; bases outside gene matches: 9. There are 15 residues in the CDR3. Germline-derived CDR1 and CDR2 are SGHRS and YFSETQ. The CDR3 here is CASSRVGGAVETQYF. The CDR3 region has the DNA TGCGCCAGCAGCCGAGTCGGGGGGGCGGTAGAGACCCAGTACTTC.

J is TRBJ2-5 and V is TRBV6-9, with unresolved D. The end of the DNA aligns better with TRBJ2-7, so the J call may be wrong. The V gene's germline CDR1 is MNHGY and CDR2 SVAAGI. There are 14 residues in the CDR3. The CDR3 loop is CASSPEEEYYEQYF. The CDR3, as DNA: TGTGCCAGCAGCCCTGAAGAGGAATACTACGAGCAGTACTTC.